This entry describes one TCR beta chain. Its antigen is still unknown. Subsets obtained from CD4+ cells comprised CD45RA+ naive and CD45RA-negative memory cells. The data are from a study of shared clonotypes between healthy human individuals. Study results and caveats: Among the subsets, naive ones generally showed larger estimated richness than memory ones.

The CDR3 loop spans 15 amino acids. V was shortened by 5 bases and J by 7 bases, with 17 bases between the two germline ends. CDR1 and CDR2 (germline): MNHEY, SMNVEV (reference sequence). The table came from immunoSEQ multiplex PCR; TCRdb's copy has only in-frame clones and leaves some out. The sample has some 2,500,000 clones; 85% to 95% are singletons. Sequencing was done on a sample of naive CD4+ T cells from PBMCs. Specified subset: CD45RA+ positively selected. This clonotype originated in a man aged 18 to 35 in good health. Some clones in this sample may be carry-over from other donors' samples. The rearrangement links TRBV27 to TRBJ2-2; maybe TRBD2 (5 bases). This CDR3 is CASSLSPRAVGELFF. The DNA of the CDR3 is TGTGCCAGCAGTCTAAGTCCCCGAGCGGTCGGGGAGCTGTTTTTT.